The clone carrying this T cell receptor beta chain was seen many times. The data belong to a study of blood T cell repertoires in COVID-19. Study information: Acute and convalescent COVID-19 samples came from the United States, Italy and Spain. PBMCs, B-cell-depleted T cells, or T cells were the source of the cDNA or gDNA that made up the material.

Looked up from germline, CDR1 is SNHLY and CDR2 is FYNNEI. This CDR3 is 16 amino acids long. J was trimmed by 8 bases and V by 2 bases; bases with no gene match: 6. Per the original methods: Scientists estimated how many nucleated cells there were by amplifying reference gene primers. Profiled with immunoSEQ multiplex PCR; TCRdb holds only in-frame clones, not every one. D and trimming come from the DNA, and the V and J calls and clone size come from that table. This sample yields fewer than 400,000 clones, of which around 88% are seen a single time; approximately 3.1% belongs to the top ten. This sequence was found in a man aged 30 to 39 with active or convalescent COVID-19. The chain joins TRBV2 to TRBJ2-1, with 13 positions matching TRBD2. Specimen: peripheral blood. DNA for the CDR3: TGTGCCAGCAGTGAACAGACTAGCGGGGGGTCCGATGAGCAGTTCTTC. Amino acid sequence: CASSEQTSGGSDEQFF. Full variable domain (remainder filled in from reference TRBV2 and TRBJ2-1): EPEVTQTPSHQVTQMGQEVILRCVPISNHLYFYWYRQILGQKVEFLVSFYNNEISEKSEIFDDQFSVERPDGSNFTLKIRSTKLEDSAMYFCASSEQTSGGSDEQFFGPGTRLTVL.